These 26 T cell receptor beta chains were all obtained from the same sample, sequenced in a study of spatial heterogeneity in lung cancer (dated by TCRdb to the late 2010s). The sample's time point, from its label and the paper: sample taken at primary tumor resection. TCR sequencing used whole RNA extracted from tumor and nontumor lung tissue, or from cryopreserved PBMC samples, without cell sorting. To prepare the library, 5' RACE was applied. Sequencing was performed on a NextSeq 500. TCRdb cleaned the public reads at Q25 with fastp, built clones with MiXCR and kept in-frame beta chains. Rows are unified per CDR3 protein, each entry keeping the most common DNA and genes. Within this sample are about 17,000 distinct CDR3 sequences, with about a fifth of them counted one time only. The ten most abundant clones make up around 19% of the sample. Sample: PBMCs, taken at surgery. These receptors were collected from a female donor with early-stage non-small cell lung cancer.

By share of the sample, this clonotype is medium-sized. This chain joins TRBV12-3 or TRBV12-4 and TRBJ1-2, with no clear D. The CDR3 runs 15 residues. With 4 bases removed from V and 7 bases from J, the gap between germline ends came to 19 bases. DNA of the CDR3: TGTGCCAGCAGTTATCATGGGGAACTAGGTGGTGGCTACACCTTC. Translated: CASSYHGELGGGYTF.

This clonotype was seen repeatedly, ten times or more. This rearrangement joins TRBV7-2 to TRBJ2-1; no clear D gene. Trimming took off 6 bases at V and 5 bases at J, with 8 bases between the two ends. Germline values: CDR1 SGHTA, CDR2 FQGNSA. CDR3 length: 12 residues. CDR3 region: CASRANDNEQFF. CDR3 coding DNA: TGTGCCAGCAGGGCCAATGACAATGAGCAGTTCTTC.

V gene TRBV11-2 combines with J gene TRBJ2-1; TRBD2 agrees at 9 bases. CDR1 and CDR2 (germline): SGHAT, FQNNGV. The CDR3 sequence is 16 residues long. With V trimmed by 1 base and J by 5 bases, 6 bases remained unmatched. The CDR3 DNA sequence: TGTGCCAGCAGCTTAGGACTAGCGGAAACTAACAATGAGCAGTTCTTC. Translation: CASSLGLAETNNEQFF.

This clonotype was seen a few times. This chain connects TRBV20-1 to TRBJ2-5; tentative D call: TRBD2 (6 bases). Trimming removed 3 bases at V and 4 bases at J, with 6 bases between. In germline, CDR1 is DFQATT, CDR2 SNEGSKA (reference sequence). The CDR3 contains 11 residues. CDR3 amino acids: CSASGRETQYF. As DNA, the CDR3 is TGCAGTGCTAGCGGGAGAGAGACCCAGTACTTC.

This clonotype was detected ten times or more. The chain couples TRBV12-3 or TRBV12-4 to TRBJ2-2; no clear D gene. The CDR3 is 13 residues long. The germline V and J ends were trimmed by 1 base and 6 bases, with 6 bases remaining between them. CDR3 region: CASSLGRAGELFF. Written as DNA, the CDR3 is TGTGCCAGCAGTTTAGGTCGGGCCGGGGAGCTGTTTTTT.

This clonotype was observed at least ten times. The rearrangement uses TRBV7-2 and TRBJ2-7; D not resolved. CDR1 and CDR2 (germline): SGHTA, FQGNSA. There are 14 residues in the CDR3. V gave up 1 base and J gave up 5 bases, with 12 bases separating them. The CDR3 here is CASSLDPTRNEQYF. CDR3 DNA: TGTGCCAGCAGCTTAGACCCAACGAGGAACGAGCAGTACTTC.

This clonotype came up many times. V gene TRBV4-3 combines with J gene TRBJ2-3; D possibly uses TRBD1 or TRBD2 (7 bases each). From germline, CDR1 is LGHNA and CDR2 YSLEER. The CDR3 is 17 amino acids. V was cut by 4 bases and J by 3 bases, with 20 bases left in between. CDR3 region: CASSLRPGTAGTDTQYF. In nucleotides, the CDR3 is TGCGCCAGCAGCCTACGACCCGGGACAGCGGGGACAGATACGCAGTATTTT.

Many counts were recorded for this clonotype. The chain has TRBV5-1 and TRBJ1-2, with TRBD1 identical over 11 bases. The CDR3 totals 14 residues. Losses at the gene ends were 0 bases for V and 6 bases for J; bases not matched to a gene: 1. CDR1 SGHRS and CDR2 YFSETQ come from the germline V gene. CDR3 coding DNA: TGCGCCAGCAGCTTGGCGGGACAGGGGGATGGCTACACCTTC. Translation: CASSLAGQGDGYTF.

This sequence joins TRBV30 and TRBJ1-1, with TRBD1 matching over 7 bases. CDR3 length: 17 residues. Germline CDR1 and CDR2: GTSNPN and SVGIG (reference sequence). With V trimmed by 2 bases and J by 1 base, 13 bases remained unmatched. The CDR3 nucleotides read TGTGCCTGGAGTTCAGGGGGATTATTAGGTCGGAACACTGAAGCTTTCTTT. Its translation: CAWSSGGLLGRNTEAFF.

In this sample, this clonotype turned up many times. This chain links TRBV20-1 with TRBJ2-1; D assignment may be TRBD1 or TRBD2 (6 bases each). V lost 2 bases and J 8 bases, leaving 22 bases between the germline ends. The CDR3 has 16 amino acids. Germline V CDR1 and CDR2: DFQATT, SNEGSKA (reference sequence). CDR3 amino acids: CSARIGGRGPRDEQFF. The CDR3 DNA reads as TGCAGTGCTAGAATAGGCGGTCGGGGGCCGCGGGATGAGCAGTTCTTC.

To note about this clonotype: A much larger clone differs from this one at a single base, so this may be a read error. The chain carries TRBV5-4 and TRBJ2-3; D remains ambiguous. CDR1 and CDR2 (germline): SGHNT, YYREEE (reference sequence). The CDR3 is 12 amino acids. The CDR3 sequence: CTSSLVYDTQYF. CDR3 sequence (DNA): TGTACCAGCAGCTTGGTCTATGATACGCAGTATTTT.

This clonotype was seen repeatedly, ten times or more. The V gene is TRBV7-8, the J gene TRBJ1-4; D gene ambiguous. The V gene's germline CDR1 is SGHVS and CDR2 FQNEAQ. V was pared by 5 bases and J by 6 bases, with 4 bases between. The CDR3 contains 11 residues. The CDR3 DNA follows: TGTGCCAGCAGCCCGTATGAAAAACTGTTTTTT. Residues: CASSPYEKLFF.

This clonotype was found many times. The V gene is TRBV3-1, the J gene TRBJ2-3, with TRBD2 matching 11 bases. This CDR3 has 20 amino acids. J was trimmed by 0 bases and V by 3 bases; bases with no gene match: 14. CDR1 is LGHDT and CDR2 is YNNKEL in the germline V gene (reference sequence). DNA for the CDR3: TGTGCCAGCAGCCAGCTACCGAAAACTAGCGGGGGTACTAGCACAGATACGCAGTATTTT. The encoded protein is CASSQLPKTSGGTSTDTQYF.

This clonotype was detected many times. The chain carries TRBV19 and TRBJ2-4; weak D call: TRBD1 (6 bases). CDR1 LNHDA and CDR2 SQIVND come from the germline V gene (reference sequence). The CDR3 sequence is 14 residues long. Trimming stripped 6 bases from V and 7 bases from J, with 16 bases between. The CDR3 nucleotides are TGTGCCAGTAGGCGATGGGGGCAGTCGAACATTCAGTACTTC. Its translation: CASRRWGQSNIQYF.

This clonotype was counted ten times or more. V gene TRBV12-3 or TRBV12-4 combines with J gene TRBJ2-1; D unclear. The CDR3 extends over 11 amino acids. V lost 5 bases and J lost 10, with 9 bases in between. CDR3 in DNA: TGTGCCAGCAGTCCTGCAAGGGAGCAGTTCTTC. Its translation is CASSPAREQFF.

This clonotype was observed many times. This chain joins TRBV3-1 and TRBJ2-5; 8 bases fit TRBD1. CDR1 and CDR2 (germline): LGHDT, YNNKEL (reference sequence). The J segment lost 4 bases and the V segment lost 4 bases, leaving 14 bases of the junction unmatched. This CDR3 has 17 residues. The CDR3 region has the DNA TGTGCCAGCAGCCTACTTCGTTGGTCAGGGGGCGGAGAGACCCAGTACTTC. Residues: CASSLLRWSGGGETQYF.

This clonotype showed up many times. This chain connects TRBV6-2 or TRBV6-3 to TRBJ2-7; 7 bases agree with TRBD1. CDR1 and CDR2 (germline): MNHEY, SVGEGT. V shed 7 bases, J shed 0 bases, and the junction held 6 bases outside the gene matches. The CDR3 has 14 residues. In DNA form, the CDR3 reads TGTGCCAGCATGAAGACAGGGAGCTCCTACGAGCAGTACTTC. Protein product: CASMKTGSSYEQYF.

This clonotype came up many times. The rearrangement links TRBV18 to TRBJ1-5; D call uncertain. The CDR3 has 13 amino acids. Trimming took 3 bases from V and 11 from J, leaving 14 bases between them. Germline-derived CDR1 and CDR2 are KGHSH and LQKENI. The CDR3 sequence: CASSPSELSAQHF. The CDR3 DNA follows: TGTGCCAGCTCACCTTCGGAATTATCAGCCCAGCATTTT.

This clonotype appeared many times. The J gene is TRBJ2-1, the V gene TRBV7-2; TRBD1 matches 8 bases. The CDR3 is 13 residues long. J was trimmed by 7 bases and V by 10 bases; bases with no gene match: 9. Per the germline V gene, CDR1 is SGHTA and CDR2 is FQGNSA. The CDR3 DNA sequence: TGTGCCACTTGGACAGGGTACGGGAATGAGCAGTTCTTC. Its protein is CATWTGYGNEQFF.

By its share, this clonotype is medium-sized. The chain joins TRBV7-2 to TRBJ1-6; D gene unclear. Trimming took off 1 base at V and 7 bases at J, with 14 bases between the two ends. The CDR3 is 16 amino acids. Germline CDR1 is SGHTA and CDR2 is FQGNSA. CDR3 sequence (DNA): TGTGCCAGCAGCTTAGGTCCCGAACGGTTCAATTCACCCCTCCACTTT. It codes for CASSLGPERFNSPLHF.

This clonotype qualifies as medium-sized. The CDR3 sequence is CSARDSPSGRDEQFF. The CDR3 DNA sequence: TGCAGTGCTAGAGATAGTCCTAGCGGGAGAGATGAGCAGTTCTTC. This chain joins TRBV20-1 and TRBJ2-1, with TRBD2 matching 10 bases. J gave up 8 bases and V 0 bases, and 7 bases lay outside the gene matches. The CDR3 totals 15 residues. Germline CDR1 DFQATT, CDR2 SNEGSKA (reference sequence).

As for this clonotype: Relative to the germline gene, one junction end is altered; a read error may explain this. J is TRBJ2-3 and V is TRBV3-1, with D possibly being TRBD1 (5 bases). Germline assignment: CDR1 LGHDT and CDR2 YNNKEL (reference sequence). The CDR3 has 14 amino acids. In nucleotides, the CDR3 is TGTGCCAGCAGGCAAGGGGCTAGCACAGATACGCAGTATTTT. Translating it yields CASRQGASTDTQYF.

This clonotype has just a few counts. The chain links TRBV6-2 or TRBV6-3 to TRBJ2-3; D call uncertain. Germline loops: CDR1 MNHEY, CDR2 SVGEGT. The V and J ends lost 6 bases and 4 bases respectively, with 2 bases between them. CDR3 length equals 10 residues. The DNA for the CDR3 is TGTGCCAGCAGGGCAGATACGCAGTATTTT. This codes for CASRADTQYF.

This clonotype was detected many times. The chain combines TRBV6-2 or TRBV6-3 with TRBJ2-1; 13 bases are shared with TRBD2. Trimming cost V 5 bases and J 5 bases; bases outside gene matches: 9. CDR3 length equals 17 residues. Germline CDR1 and CDR2: MNHEY and SVGEGT. CDR3 nucleotide sequence: TGTGCCAGCAGTACCTACCGGACTAGCGGGAGCCACAATGAGCAGTTCTTC. Its protein is CASSTYRTSGSHNEQFF.

In its sample, this clonotype was seen many times. The chain uses TRBV29-1 and TRBJ2-7; TRBD2 agrees at 10 bases. V gave up 6 bases and J gave up 3 bases; unmatched junction bases: 5. This CDR3 is 13 amino acids long. Germline CDR1 reads SQVTM; CDR2 reads ANQGSEA. The CDR3 DNA reads as TGCAGCGTCCTGACTAGCGGGCGCTACGAGCAGTACTTC. Residues: CSVLTSGRYEQYF.

This clonotype was seen at least ten times. The V and J genes are TRBV27 and TRBJ2-3; D gene uncertain. Trimming cost V 3 bases and J 2 bases, with 9 bases left between them. This CDR3 comprises 14 residues. Germline V gene lookup returns CDR1 MNHEY and CDR2 SMNVEV (reference sequence). The CDR3 loop reads CASSLYGDTDTQYF. DNA of the CDR3: TGTGCCAGCAGTTTGTATGGGGACACAGATACGCAGTATTTT.